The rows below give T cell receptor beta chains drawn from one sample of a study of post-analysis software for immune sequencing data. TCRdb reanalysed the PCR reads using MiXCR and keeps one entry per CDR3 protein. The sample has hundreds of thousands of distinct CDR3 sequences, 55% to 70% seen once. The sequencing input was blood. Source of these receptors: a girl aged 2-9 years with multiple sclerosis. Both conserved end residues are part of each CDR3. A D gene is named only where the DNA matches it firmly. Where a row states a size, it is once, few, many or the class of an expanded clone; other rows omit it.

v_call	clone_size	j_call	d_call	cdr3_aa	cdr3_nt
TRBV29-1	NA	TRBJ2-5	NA	CSVESGHQETQYF	TGCAGCGTTGAGTCTGGCCACCAAGAGACCCAGTACTTC
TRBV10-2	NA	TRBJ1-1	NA	CASSDSTMNTEAFF	TGCGCCAGCAGTGATAGTACGATGAACACTGAAGCTTTCTTT
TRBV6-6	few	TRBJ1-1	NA	CASRSWGANTEAFF	TGTGCCAGCAGATCCTGGGGGGCGAACACTGAAGCTTTCTTT
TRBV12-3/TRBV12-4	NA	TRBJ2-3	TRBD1	CASSKDRAVIDTQYF	TGTGCCAGCAGCAAGGACAGGGCCGTTATAGATACGCAGTATTTT
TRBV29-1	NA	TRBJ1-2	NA	CSVEEAGPGYTF	TGCAGCGTTGAAGAAGCAGGGCCGGGCTACACCTTC
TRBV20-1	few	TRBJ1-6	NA	CSALYSGRTYNSPLHF	TGCAGTGCTTTATACAGTGGAAGAACCTATAATTCACCCCTCCACTTT
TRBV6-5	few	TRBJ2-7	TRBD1	CASRRGGQGFYYEQYF	TGTGCCAGCAGGAGGGGGGGACAGGGGTTTTACTACGAGCAGTACTTC
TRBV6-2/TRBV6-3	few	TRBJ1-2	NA	CASTHPDVVYGYTF	TGTGCCAGCACCCACCCGGACGTTGTTTATGGCTACACCTTC
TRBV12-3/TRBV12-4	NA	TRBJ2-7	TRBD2	CASSLGETSGGEQYF	TGTGCCAGCAGTCTAGGGGAGACTAGCGGGGGGGAGCAGTACTTC
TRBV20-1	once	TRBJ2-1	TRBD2	CSARELLAGGRSSYNEQFF	TGCAGTGCTAGAGAACTTCTAGCGGGAGGCCGAAGCTCCTACAATGAGCAGTTCTTC
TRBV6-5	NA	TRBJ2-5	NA	CASSYSGEQETQYF	TGTGCCAGCAGTTACTCGGGGGAACAAGAGACCCAGTACTTC
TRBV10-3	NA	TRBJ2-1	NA	CATSGEGTYNEQFF	TGTGCCACCTCAGGGGAAGGCACCTACAATGAGCAGTTCTTC
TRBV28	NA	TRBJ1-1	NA	CATVGVLNTEAFF	TGTGCCACCGTGGGTGTTTTGAACACTGAAGCTTTCTTT
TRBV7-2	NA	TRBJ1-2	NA	CASSLGPGMNYGYTF	TGTGCCAGCAGCTTAGGTCCGGGAATGAACTATGGCTACACCTTC
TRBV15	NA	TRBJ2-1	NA	CATSRSFAEQFF	TGTGCCACCAGCAGGTCCTTCGCTGAGCAGTTCTTC
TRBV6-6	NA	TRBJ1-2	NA	CASSYPQESYGNYGYTF	TGTGCCAGCAGTTACCCGCAGGAGTCTTACGGTAACTATGGCTACACCTTC
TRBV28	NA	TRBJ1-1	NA	CASSFFGTEAFF	TGTGCCAGCAGTTTCTTCGGCACTGAAGCTTTCTTT
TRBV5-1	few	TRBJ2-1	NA	CASSSPTGASSYNEQFF	TGCGCCAGCAGCTCCCCGACTGGGGCGAGCTCCTACAATGAGCAGTTCTTC
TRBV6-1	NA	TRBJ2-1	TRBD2	CASSEASGAVYNEQFF	TGTGCCAGCAGTGAAGCTAGCGGGGCGGTATACAATGAGCAGTTCTTC